This entry concerns a single TCR beta chain. No antigen is known for it. The input lacks base qualities; no much larger clone sits a single base away. V and J lose 4 bases and 3 bases, and a span of 10 bases separates them. Per the germline V gene (reference sequence), SGHKS is the CDR1 and YYEKEE is the CDR2. Counted from cysteine to phenylalanine, this CDR3 has 13 amino acids. The entry retains the CDR3 DNA only, 39 bases that are in frame from base 1. This specimen belongs to a study of T cells in Graves' hyperthyroidism and ophthalmopathy (dated by TCRdb to the late 2010s). Study-level background: Peripheral blood was sampled at the time of initial diagnosis, prior to any treatment. The 75 to 100 discovery patients were randomly split 7:3 into training and test sets. The paper describes TCR Vbeta CDR3 sequencing of 120 to 150 peripheral blood samples, made up of around 41 ophthalmopathy patients, 70 to 75 hyperthyroidism patients and 17 progressor patients. Following sampling, methimazole starting at 30 mg daily was given to hyperthyroidism patients, and high-dose intravenous methylprednisolone was given to ophthalmopathy patients. A discovery cohort of fewer than 110 patients, roughly 40 with Graves' ophthalmopathy and over 55 with stable Graves' hyperthyroidism, was used to find distinguishing TCR V-J signatures. Thyroid tissue and blood T-cell repertoires from about six Graves' hyperthyroidism patients were also compared in the study. Prospective prediction of ophthalmopathy was tested in an independent validation cohort of fewer than 20 hyperthyroidism patients and 15 to 17 patients who later progressed to ophthalmopathy. Here is what the overall study found, with its caveats: Sample size was not statistically predetermined, and investigators were not blinded to group allocation. During validation, the model predicted progression to ophthalmopathy a median of about 6.5 months ahead of onset, with around 71% sensitivity and about 75% specificity. Most expanded thyroid clonotypes (frequency above 0.001) were also detected in blood, a finding suggesting that blood repertoires may reflect thyroid immune responses. A 13 V-J signature model separated ophthalmopathy from stable hyperthyroidism, with just over 85% sensitivity and 81% to 82% specificity in cross-validation and 80%/75% in testing.

Hyperthyroidism patients were newly diagnosed, had a disease duration of under 2 months, and were aged 18 to 65 years. Any patient with an uncontrolled infection, another autoimmune disease, pregnancy or lactation was excluded. Clinical symptoms, serum thyroxine and TRAb, thyroid ultrasound, and orbital computed tomography formed the basis for the diagnoses. Blood from progressor patients was drawn when they were first diagnosed with hyperthyroidism, before any ophthalmopathy symptoms appeared. PBMCs were isolated from more than 9 ml of fresh peripheral blood by Ficoll-Paque density gradient centrifugation. Progressor patients were defined as those initially diagnosed with Graves' hyperthyroidism in whom ophthalmopathy developed during follow-up. Total RNA was extracted with Trizol reagent, and quality was checked on an Agilent 2100 Bioanalyzer. Amplification of TCR beta CDR3 regions was carried out from RNA transcripts. The first round of RT-PCR for the TCR CDR3 was performed with the HTBI primer set and the Qiagen OneStep RT-PCR kit. Libraries were constructed in a second round of multiplex PCR, after which size selection and purification were carried out. Sequencing of the libraries was done on an Illumina HiSeq2000 using paired-end 100 bp reads. On the authors' methods: SOAPnuke was used to process the raw data, with reads discarded if the reads contained adapters or uncalled bases, had a mean Phred below 15, or lacked an exact constant-primer or identifier match. High-quality paired reads were merged with COPE v1.2.5, and unique nucleotide sequences were defined as clonotypes. MiTCR v1.1 was used to align clonotypes to the IMGT TRBV, TRBD and TRBJ reference segments. Analysis was restricted to V-J combinations with a frequency above 0.0001, which covered roughly 99% of repertoires. A TCS score was defined as the ratio of F50 (clonal expansion) to E x V (chaos), with BLOSUM62-based TCRdist applied between CDR3 peptides within each V-J. Welch's t-statistics and random forest reduced roughly 530 V-J features to about 13, which were used in a naive Bayes classifier (R e1071). The public reads were quality trimmed at Q25 with fastp and then assembled into clones with MiXCR by TCRdb, keeping productive beta chains. Every CDR3 protein is listed once, alongside the most common genes and DNA of its rows. The authors' filters were not applied to this entry. This sample comprises about 770,000 distinct CDR3 sequences, around 20% of them detected only once. In total, the top ten clones hold approximately 16% of the sample.

This clonotype originated in a woman in her fifties or sixties with Graves' hyperthyroidism that later progressed to Graves' ophthalmopathy. Sequencing was carried out using blood. The sequence joins TRBV5-5 to TRBJ1-2, with the D gene too uncertain to name. The sequence in DNA is TGTGCCAGCAGCAAGGGTGGTGACTATGGCTACACCTTC. Translated, this gives CASSKGGDYGYTF.